The 24 T cell receptor beta chains below were found in one sample sequenced in a study of blood T cells in healthy people across ages (dated by TCRdb to between 2014 and 2017). Library construction relied on 5' RACE. TCRdb names Illumina HiSeq 2500 as the instrument used. The second PCR ran for about 6 to 12 cycles and used a J-beta primer mix along with a sample-barcoded 5' primer. TCRdb passed the public sequencing reads through fastp at Q25 and MiXCR, retaining productive beta sequences. Each record represents a unique CDR3 protein, reported with the most common genes and DNA among its rows. For this sample the table gives 1 million or so distinct CDR3 sequences, of which 40% to 55% were detected only once. In total, the top ten clones hold about 20% of the sample. The sample comprised blood. The receptor set was obtained from a woman in her sixties or seventies in good health.

This chain links TRBV7-2 with TRBJ2-3; D ambiguous. CDR3 length equals 14 residues. Per the germline V gene, CDR1 is SGHTA and CDR2 is FQGNSA. V dropped 7 bases and J dropped 8 bases, with 19 bases sitting between them. DNA for the CDR3: TGTGCCAGCAACTTCCCGGTAGAGAGTGCTACGCAGTATTTT. It is translated as CASNFPVESATQYF.

The V and J genes are TRBV28 and TRBJ2-1, with TRBD1 matching over 7 bases. The J call may be mistaken, given a closer DNA end match to TRBJ2-7. CDR1 MDHEN and CDR2 SYDVKM come from the germline V gene. CDR3 size: 16 residues. The CDR3 DNA reads TGTGCCAGCAGTTCAGGCCGGGACAGCCACTACAATGAGCAGTACTTC. Its protein is CASSSGRDSHYNEQYF.

The chain carries TRBV20-1 and TRBJ2-3; 12 bases fit TRBD2. The CDR3 is 16 residues long. CDR1 and CDR2 from the germline V gene are DFQATT and SNEGSKA (reference sequence). J was trimmed by 10 bases and V by 0 bases; bases with no gene match: 11. The CDR3: CSARDSPGLAGRAQYF. CDR3 bases: TGCAGTGCTAGAGATTCCCCCGGACTAGCGGGAAGAGCGCAGTATTTT.

V usage is TRBV27 and J usage is TRBJ2-3; D not certain. CDR1 and CDR2 from the germline V gene are MNHEY and SMNVEV (reference sequence). CDR3 size: 13 residues. Trimming removed 6 bases from V and 3 bases from J, with 10 bases in between. CDR3 protein: CASSIQVTDTQYF. DNA of the CDR3: TGTGCCAGCAGCATCCAGGTGACAGATACGCAGTATTTT.

In regard to this clonotype: A much larger clone is a single base away; this may be a read error. The rearrangement joins TRBV20-1 to TRBJ2-5; D is unclear. From germline, CDR1 is DFQATT and CDR2 SNEGSKA (reference sequence). This CDR3 comprises 11 residues. The V end lost 8 bases, the J end lost 5 bases, and 12 bases lay between the germline ends. CDR3 nucleotides: TGCAGTATAAGATTCGGGGAGACCCAGTACTTC. It specifies CSIRFGETQYF.

V usage is TRBV20-1 and J usage is TRBJ2-5, with a weak D call TRBD1 (6 bases). The CDR3 loop spans 14 amino acids. V gave up 1 base and J gave up 2 bases, with 11 bases separating them. Germline CDR1 and CDR2: DFQATT and SNEGSKA (reference sequence). Here the CDR3 DNA reads TGCAGTGCTAGAGCTGGACAGAAGCAAGAGACCCAGTACTTC. This sequence encodes CSARAGQKQETQYF.

V is TRBV7-9 and J is TRBJ2-1; the match to TRBD2 covers 8 bases. CDR1 SEHNR and CDR2 FQNEAQ come from the germline V gene (reference sequence). CDR3 length equals 17 residues. V gave up 4 bases and J gave up 4 bases; unmatched junction bases: 12. Written as DNA, the CDR3 is TGTGCCAGCAGCTCAACTAGCGGACAGACCCAATACAATGAGCAGTTCTTC. This encodes CASSSTSGQTQYNEQFF.

This chain joins TRBV27 and TRBJ2-7, with D tentatively TRBD1 (6 bases). The germline gives CDR1 MNHEY, CDR2 SMNVEV (reference sequence). The CDR3 consists of 15 residues. V dropped 0 bases and J dropped 3 bases, with 12 bases sitting between them. The CDR3: CASSLSRRGNYEQYF. CDR3 DNA sequence: TGTGCCAGCAGTTTATCGCGCAGGGGCAACTACGAGCAGTACTTC.

The chain has TRBV10-2 and TRBJ2-7; 11 bases fit TRBD2. Germline V gives CDR1 WSHSY, CDR2 SAAADI. The trim removed 2 bases at V and 1 base at J, leaving 4 bases unmatched. The CDR3 sequence is 16 residues long. The CDR3 reads CASSESSGRGSYEQYF. DNA of the CDR3: TGCGCCAGCAGTGAGAGTAGCGGGAGGGGTTCCTACGAGCAGTACTTC.

The chain uses TRBV6-5 and TRBJ2-5; 13 positions match TRBD2. The CDR3 extends over 15 amino acids. J lost 4 bases, V lost 7 bases, and 6 bases had no gene match. The V gene's germline CDR1 is MNHEY and CDR2 SVGAGI. The chain's CDR3 is CASTVTSGRGETQYF. CDR3 bases: TGTGCCAGCACGGTTACTAGCGGGAGGGGAGAGACCCAGTACTTC.

The table lists this clonotype with a few counts. The V and J genes are TRBV6-5 and TRBJ2-3; weak D call: TRBD2 (5 bases). V dropped 6 bases and J dropped 0 bases, with 7 bases sitting between them. Germline assignment: CDR1 MNHEY and CDR2 SVGAGI. The CDR3 has 13 amino acids. CDR3 sequence (DNA): TGTGCCAGCAGAGCGGATAGCACAGATACGCAGTATTTT. It codes for CASRADSTDTQYF.

This clonotype was seen a few times. The CDR3 here is CSVGDNHYEQYF. The DNA for the CDR3 is TGCAGCGTTGGTGACAACCACTACGAGCAGTACTTC. This chain links TRBV29-1 with TRBJ2-7; no definite D call. Per the germline V gene, CDR1 is SQVTM and CDR2 is ANQGSEA. CDR3 length: 12 amino acids. V gave up 4 bases and J gave up 3 bases, with 10 bases separating them.

The V gene is TRBV5-1, the J gene TRBJ2-3; no clear D gene. CDR1 is SGHRS, CDR2 YFSETQ, per germline. The CDR3 is 16 amino acids. The ends were cut back, 3 bases at V and 3 bases at J, with 17 bases in the middle. DNA of the CDR3: TGCGCCAGCAGCTATACTGCTGAAGGTTCAACAGATACGCAGTATTTT. This codes for CASSYTAEGSTDTQYF.

CDR3 in DNA: TGCAGCGTTGGGTCCGGGGCCGCAGAGACCCAGTACTTC. Translation: CSVGSGAAETQYF. V usage is TRBV29-1 and J usage is TRBJ2-5; possibly TRBD1 or TRBD2 for D (5 bases each). The CDR3 sequence is 13 residues long. Germline values: CDR1 SQVTM, CDR2 ANQGSEA. V was clipped by 4 bases and J by 4 bases, with 13 bases between them. The variable domain in full, with the rest retrieved from reference TRBV29-1 and TRBJ2-5, is SAVISQKPSRDICQRGTSLTIQCQVDSQVTMMFWYRQQPGQSLTLIATANQGSEATYESGFVIDKFPISRPNLTFSTLTVSNMSPEDSSIYLCSVGSGAAETQYFGPGTRLLVL.

This clonotype has at least ten counts. The chain combines TRBV29-1 with TRBJ2-7, with D possibly TRBD1 on 6 matching bases. V shed 2 bases and J shed 9 bases, with 11 bases lying between them. Germline V gene sequence: CDR1 SQVTM, CDR2 ANQGSEA. This CDR3 is built from 11 residues. The CDR3 DNA reads as TGCAGCGTTGAAAGGTCGGACAGGCAGTACTTC. Protein: CSVERSDRQYF.

The J gene is TRBJ1-1, the V gene TRBV9; perhaps TRBD1 as D (6 bases). The germline V gene encodes CDR1 SGDLS and CDR2 YYNGEE. The ends were cut back, 2 bases at V and 11 bases at J, with 13 bases in the middle. The CDR3 is 12 residues long. The CDR3 region is CASSVVGGTAFF. The CDR3, as DNA: TGTGCCAGCAGCGTTGTAGGGGGGACGGCTTTCTTT. Full variable domain (remainder filled in from reference TRBV9 and TRBJ1-1): DSGVTQTPKHLITATGQRVTLRCSPRSGDLSVYWYQQSLDQGLQFLIQYYNGEERAKGNILERFSAQQFPDLHSELNLSSLELGDSALYFCASSVVGGTAFFGQGTRLTVV.

This chain connects TRBV7-8 to TRBJ2-5; D is ambiguous. Trimming left V 2 bases short and J 7 bases short, with 11 bases between. Germline assignment: CDR1 SGHVS and CDR2 FQNEAQ. This CDR3 comprises 13 residues. The CDR3 DNA reads as TGTGCCAGCAGCTTACCAACATACGGGACCCAGTACTTC. It codes for CASSLPTYGTQYF.

This clonotype was observed at least ten times. The rearrangement uses TRBV29-1 and TRBJ2-5; D may be TRBD2 (6 bases). The CDR3 runs to 12 residues. V was trimmed by 8 bases and J by 1 base, leaving 11 bases between them. Per germline, CDR1 SQVTM and CDR2 ANQGSEA. CDR3 sequence reads: CSSSEGQETQYF. In DNA form, the CDR3 reads TGCAGCTCTTCGGAGGGCCAAGAGACCCAGTACTTC.

V is TRBV2 and J is TRBJ2-1; D is ambiguous. Trimming stripped 6 bases from V and 5 bases from J, with 11 bases between. Germline V CDR1 and CDR2: SNHLY, FYNNEI. The CDR3 loop spans 13 amino acids. In DNA form, the CDR3 reads TGTGCCAGCAGGATCAACTACGACAATGAGCAGTTCTTC. Translation gives CASRINYDNEQFF.

V and J are TRBV7-9 and TRBJ1-2; D perhaps matches TRBD1 (5 bases). V was clipped by 5 bases and J by 3 bases, with 10 bases between them. Germline V lookup: CDR1 SEHNR, CDR2 FQNEAQ (reference sequence). CDR3 length equals 13 residues. The CDR3 is CASSPGHDYGYTF. The CDR3, as DNA: TGTGCCAGCAGCCCAGGACACGACTATGGCTACACCTTC.

The gene calls are TRBV5-1 and TRBJ2-1; 7 bases are shared with TRBD1. The CDR3 runs 14 residues. From germline, CDR1 is SGHRS and CDR2 YFSETQ. J gave up 9 bases and V 4 bases, and 10 bases lay outside the gene matches. DNA for the CDR3: TGCGCCAGCAGCCCAAGGGACAGATCCGGTGAGCAGTTCTTC. Encoded protein: CASSPRDRSGEQFF. The full variable domain, with the rest looked up from reference TRBV5-1 and TRBJ2-1, is KAGVTQTPRYLIKTRGQQVTLSCSPISGHRSVSWYQQTPGQGLQFLFEYFSETQRNKGNFPGRFSGRQFSNSRSEMNVSTLELGDSALYLCASSPRDRSGEQFFGPGTRLTVL.

This clonotype was counted a few times. The V call is TRBV29-1, the J call TRBJ2-1; TRBD2 agrees at 7 bases. The ends lost 4 bases at V and 5 bases at J; junction bases unmatched: 8. From germline, CDR1 is SQVTM and CDR2 ANQGSEA. The CDR3 consists of 14 residues. The CDR3 region has the DNA TGCAGCGTTGCGGCTAGCGGAGATAACAATGAGCAGTTCTTC. This gives the protein CSVAASGDNNEQFF.

The CDR3 reads CASSVVGEIPNTGELFF. The CDR3 region has the DNA TGTGCCAGCAGCGTAGTAGGTGAAATTCCGAACACCGGGGAGCTGTTTTTT. The genes are TRBV9 and TRBJ2-2; unclear D gene. Germline assignment: CDR1 SGDLS and CDR2 YYNGEE. The V end was cut by 0 bases, the J end by 0 bases, with 12 bases between. This CDR3 contains 17 residues.

CDR3 bases: TGCAGCGTTAATACAGCCTACGAGCAGTACTTC. It translates to CSVNTAYEQYF. The chain uses TRBV29-1 and TRBJ2-7; unclear D gene. This CDR3 has 11 residues. Per germline, CDR1 SQVTM and CDR2 ANQGSEA. Trimming stripped 5 bases from V and 2 bases from J, with 7 bases between.